Presented here are 20 T cell receptor beta chains from one specimen sequenced in a study of blood T cells in healthy people across ages. The second PCR ran about 6 to 12 cycles with a sample-barcoded 5' primer and J-beta primers. MiXCR was run by TCRdb on the 5' RACE reads, yielding one entry per CDR3 protein. The sample shows roughly 1.4 million distinct CDR3 sequences, 59% of them seen only once. The source material was blood. The receptor source for this set is a man aged 18 to 29 in good health.

V gene TRBV4-1 combines with J gene TRBJ1-2; no clear D. V dropped 4 bases and J dropped 4 bases, with 13 bases sitting between them. Per the germline V gene, CDR1 is MGHRA and CDR2 is YSYEKL. This CDR3 has 14 amino acids. The CDR3, as DNA: TGCGCCAGCAGCCCCCAATTGGCGACCTATGGCTACACCTTC. Amino acids: CASSPQLATYGYTF.

The V call is TRBV5-1, the J call TRBJ1-6, with D tentatively TRBD1 (6 bases). This CDR3 spans 17 amino acids. Germline CDR1 reads SGHRS; CDR2 reads YFSETQ. V lost 0 bases and J 2 bases, leaving 12 bases between the germline ends. CDR3 amino acids: CASSLGLGAPYNSPLHF. The CDR3 DNA sequence: TGCGCCAGCAGCTTGGGTTTGGGGGCCCCCTATAATTCACCCCTCCACTTT.

The chain uses TRBV24-1 and TRBJ2-1, with D perhaps being TRBD1 or TRBD2 (5 bases each). Germline V CDR1 and CDR2: KGHDR, SFDVKD. There are 13 residues in the CDR3. Trimming left V 6 bases short and J 13 bases short, with 18 bases between. The CDR3 is CATSPGTPLRQFF. As DNA, the CDR3 is TGTGCCACCAGTCCCGGGACCCCGCTCCGTCAGTTCTTC.

This chain links TRBV5-1 with TRBJ2-7; D is possibly TRBD1 (5 bases). CDR1 is SGHRS, CDR2 YFSETQ, per germline. This CDR3 spans 13 amino acids. The ends were cut back, 4 bases at V and 3 bases at J, with 11 bases in the middle. The CDR3 reads CASSRGQNYEQYF. The CDR3, as DNA: TGCGCCAGCAGCCGCGGACAAAACTACGAGCAGTACTTC.

This rearrangement joins TRBV6-5 to TRBJ2-5; D gene ambiguous. Germline loops: CDR1 MNHEY, CDR2 SVGAGI. The CDR3 covers 14 residues. Here the CDR3 DNA reads TGTGTCACCTGTCCAGAAGAGTACCAAGAGACCCAGTACTTC. This gives the protein CVTCPEEYQETQYF.

The rearrangement links TRBV10-1 to TRBJ2-7, with 16 positions matching TRBD2. Germline CDR1 is WNHNN and CDR2 is SYGVQD (reference sequence). The CDR3 spans 19 residues. Losses at the gene ends were 9 bases for V and 7 bases for J; bases not matched to a gene: 21. The CDR3 DNA is TGCGCCAGACAGCCTACGGGACTAGCGGGAGGGCCAGAAGAGTTGGAGCAGTACTTC. This codes for CARQPTGLAGGPEELEQYF.

This clonotype has a single count. This chain uses TRBV6-1 with TRBJ2-4; TRBD2 might be the D (5 bases). The CDR3 is made up of 14 amino acids. CDR1 and CDR2 from the germline V gene are MNHNS and SASEGT. Deletions cut 6 bases from V and 5 bases from J, with 14 bases between. The CDR3 region is CASSVVAGENIQYF. The CDR3 bases are TGTGCCAGCAGCGTAGTTGCGGGCGAAAACATTCAGTACTTC.

This sequence joins TRBV7-9 and TRBJ2-2; weak D call: TRBD1 (5 bases). There are 16 residues in the CDR3. Germline values: CDR1 SEHNR, CDR2 FQNEAQ (reference sequence). Trimming took 6 bases from V and 5 from J, leaving 19 bases between them. The CDR3 protein is CASSPANPGWTGELFF. The CDR3 DNA follows: TGTGCCAGCAGTCCAGCAAATCCAGGGTGGACCGGGGAGCTGTTTTTT.

This clonotype was detected a few times. V is TRBV20-1 and J is TRBJ2-7; 7 positions agree with TRBD2. The J call may be in error: the DNA end matches TRBJ2-5 better. Germline loops: CDR1 DFQATT, CDR2 SNEGSKA (reference sequence). The CDR3 sequence is 14 residues long. CDR3 in amino acids: CSAPRTRSGETQYF. The CDR3 DNA reads as TGCAGTGCTCCTCGGACTAGAAGTGGGGAGACCCAGTACTTC.

The CDR3 protein is CASSPTSGSINIQYF. The CDR3 DNA reads as TGCGCCAGCAGCCCGACTAGCGGGAGTATCAACATTCAGTACTTC. The V call is TRBV5-1, the J call TRBJ2-4; 12 bases are a match to TRBD2. CDR3 length: 15 amino acids. Trimming cost V 4 bases and J 7 bases; bases outside gene matches: 6. The germline CDR1 and CDR2 sequences are SGHRS and YFSETQ.

The chain employs TRBV15 and TRBJ1-1; maybe TRBD1 (5 bases). The length of the CDR3 is 15 residues. The V gene lost 3 bases and the J gene lost 1 base, with 12 bases spanning the gap. CDR1 LNHNV and CDR2 YYDKDF come from the germline V gene (reference sequence). CDR3 loop: CATSREGMWNTEAFF. The CDR3 DNA follows: TGTGCCACCAGCAGGGAGGGGATGTGGAACACTGAAGCTTTCTTT.

This chain's CDR3 is CASSFIIGTETSTDTQYF. The CDR3 bases are TGTGCCAGCAGTTTTATTATCGGGACGGAGACTAGCACAGATACGCAGTATTTT. The chain recombines TRBV12-3 or TRBV12-4 with TRBJ2-3; D tentatively fits TRBD1 or TRBD2 (5 bases each). V was trimmed by 3 bases and J by 0 bases, leaving 19 bases between them. The CDR3 totals 18 residues.

Comments on this clonotype: At one end the junction does not follow the germline gene, possibly because of a read error. V and J are TRBV29-1 and TRBJ2-1; TRBD2 matches 14 bases. Germline V gene sequence: CDR1 SQVTM, CDR2 ANQGSEA. The CDR3 covers 16 residues. CDR3 protein: CSVAGTSGRFLYEQFF. DNA of the CDR3: TGTAGCGTCGCCGGGACTAGCGGGAGATTCCTATATGAGCAGTTCTTC.

This chain links TRBV12-5 with TRBJ2-1, with D possibly being TRBD2 (5 bases). The V gene's germline CDR1 is LGHNT and CDR2 FRNRAP. V was cut by 0 bases and J by 2 bases, with 14 bases left in between. The CDR3 contains 17 residues. The CDR3 sequence: CASGLVEWERTYNEQFF. The CDR3 bases are TGTGCTAGTGGTTTGGTAGAGTGGGAGCGGACCTACAATGAGCAGTTCTTC.

The chain has TRBV4-2 and TRBJ1-5; D is ambiguous. This CDR3 spans 16 amino acids. Germline V gene data show CDR1 as LGHNA and CDR2 as YNFKEQ. Trimming took 0 bases from V and 0 from J, leaving 9 bases between them. CDR3 bases: TGTGCCAGCAGCCAAGAGGGCCGTTATAGCAATCAGCCCCAGCATTTT. It yields the protein CASSQEGRYSNQPQHF.

This rearrangement joins TRBV20-1 to TRBJ1-1; D possibly corresponds to TRBD1 (6 bases). CDR1 and CDR2 from the germline V gene are DFQATT and SNEGSKA (reference sequence). The CDR3 is 14 residues long. V lost 7 bases and J lost 0, with 15 bases in between. The CDR3 loop is CSVTHEGVNTEAFF. The CDR3 DNA reads as TGCAGTGTTACGCACGAGGGGGTGAACACTGAAGCTTTCTTT.

V is TRBV9 and J is TRBJ2-4; perhaps TRBD2 as D (5 bases). The closer fit of TRBJ2-5 to the DNA end suggests the J call may be wrong. The CDR3 is made up of 15 amino acids. Germline values: CDR1 SGDLS, CDR2 YYNGEE. The CDR3 nucleotides read TGTGCCAGCAAAAAGAGAGGAGGAGACCAAGAGACCCAGTACTTC. It yields the protein CASKKRGGDQETQYF.

The rearrangement uses TRBV5-1 and TRBJ2-4; perhaps TRBD2 as D (5 bases). Matching the DNA end better, TRBJ2-7 makes the J call doubtful. This CDR3 has 13 residues. CDR1 is SGHRS, CDR2 YFSETQ, per germline. The CDR3 nucleotides are TGCGCCAGCAGCTTGGGGTCGGGGATCGAGCAGTACTTC. Amino acids: CASSLGSGIEQYF.

The rearrangement links TRBV4-1 to TRBJ1-4, with 8 nucleotides matching TRBD1. Germline values: CDR1 MGHRA, CDR2 YSYEKL. V dropped 1 base and J dropped 5; count of bases not matched to a gene: 3. The CDR3 has 15 amino acids. CDR3 DNA sequence: TGCGCCAGCAGCCAAGCTCGACAGGGGAATGAAAAACTGTTTTTT. This translates into CASSQARQGNEKLFF.

The rearrangement uses TRBV6-2 or TRBV6-3 and TRBJ1-6, with D perhaps TRBD1 (5 bases). Trimming pared 6 bases from V and 10 bases from J, leaving 16 bases between. Germline V gene data show CDR1 as MNHEY and CDR2 as SVGEGT. The CDR3 length is 14 residues. The CDR3: CASRPGTVYSPLHF. CDR3 sequence (DNA): TGTGCCAGCAGGCCCGGGACGGTTTACTCACCCCTCCACTTT.